This TCR beta chain was recorded in a study of blood T cell repertoires in COVID-19. Study-wide background: COVID-19 samples, acute and convalescent, were from the United States, Italy and Spain. From T cells, B-cell-depleted T cells, or PBMCs came the material, which was cDNA or gDNA.

Trimming at V came to 6 bases and at J to 9 bases, leaving 7 bases not matched to a gene. This CDR3 region has 13 residues. Germline CDR1 is SGHRS and CDR2 is YFSETQ. A single count supports this clone. In the study's own analysis: Reference gene primer amplification gave estimated nucleated cell counts. Assay: immunoSEQ multiplex PCR; the TCRdb copy retains only in-frame clones and omits some. V, J and clone size are those of that table, while D and trimming were read from the DNA. The table records approximately 200,000 clones, less than 90% of them present only once. The material sequenced was peripheral blood. The V and J genes are TRBV5-1 and TRBJ2-1, with TRBD1 identical over 9 bases. This receptor was identified in a man in his 70s with acute or convalescent COVID-19. In DNA, the CDR3 is TGCGCCAGCACCATCCAGACAGGGGGTGAGCAGTTCTTC. This codes for CASTIQTGGEQFF.